Presented here are 5 T cell receptor beta chains from one specimen sequenced in a study of a mutant IDH1 vaccine in newly diagnosed glioma. The time point: baseline, week 1 (first vaccination visit). Treatment: pre-vaccination baseline after standard-of-care therapy. Generated by immunoSEQ multiplex PCR, the TCRdb table keeps only in-frame clones and is missing some. The repertoire holds 75,000 to 100,000 clones, with over 85% as singletons. The specimen was PBMCs, collected from a glioma patient treated with radiotherapy, temozolomide or both. Receptors were obtained from a woman between 45 and 60 years old with glioma.

The chain has TRBV7-9 and TRBJ2-2; TRBD2 matches 10 bases. CDR1 and CDR2 from the germline V gene are SEHNR and FQNEAQ (reference sequence). J was trimmed by 4 bases and V by 5 bases; bases with no gene match: 1. The CDR3 sequence is 14 residues long. Written as DNA, the CDR3 is TGTGCCAGCAGCCCTAGCGGGGGCACCGGGGAGCTGTTTTTT. It encodes CASSPSGGTGELFF.

The chain combines TRBV9 with TRBJ1-5; maybe TRBD1 (6 bases). Per germline, CDR1 SGDLS and CDR2 YYNGEE. This CDR3 has 14 residues. Trimming shortened V by 3 bases and J by 4 bases, and 11 bases separated the two germline ends. Here the CDR3 DNA reads TGTGCCAGCAGCGAAGGACAGTCGAATCAGCCCCAGCATTTT. The encoded protein is CASSEGQSNQPQHF.

V usage is TRBV11-2 and J usage is TRBJ1-5; D unclear. The length of the CDR3 is 13 residues. Trimming took 5 bases from V and 4 from J, leaving 9 bases between them. CDR1 and CDR2 (germline): SGHAT, FQNNGV. Here the CDR3 DNA reads TGTGCCAGCAGCCCAATGAGGAATCAGCCCCAGCATTTT. Translation: CASSPMRNQPQHF.

Notes on this clone: An end of the junction differs from the germline gene, which may be a read error. This chain links TRBV5-6 with TRBJ1-2; D is unclear. CDR3 length equals 12 residues. Germline V gene data show CDR1 as SGHDT and CDR2 as YYEEEE. CDR3 nucleotides: TGTGCCAGCAGCTTGGAGGCTGGGCGGATGGTATTC. Its translation: CASSLEAGRMVF.

This clone was found once. The V gene is TRBV28, the J gene TRBJ1-1, with D possibly TRBD1 on 5 matching bases. Trimming cost V 3 bases and J 6 bases, with 14 bases left between them. CDR3 length: 14 residues. CDR1 and CDR2 (germline): MDHEN, SYDVKM. CDR3 sequence: CASSFGGKGPEAFF. In DNA form, the CDR3 reads TGTGCCAGCAGTTTCGGGGGTAAGGGCCCTGAAGCTTTCTTT. Variable domain in full (rest from reference TRBV28 and TRBJ1-1): DVKVTQSSRYLVKRTGEKVFLECVQDMDHENMFWYRQDPGLGLRLIYFSYDVKMKEKGDIPEGYSVSREKKERFSLILESASTNQTSMYLCASSFGGKGPEAFFGQGTRLTVV.